This TCR beta chain comes out of a study of cytomegalovirus exposure and HLA in healthy donors. Study-level findings and limits: Most of the TCR beta V segments (in an earlier analysis) were productive either about 90% or about 30% of the time.

The CDR3 loop spans 14 amino acids. From germline, CDR1 is SGHRS and CDR2 YFSETQ. V shed 0 bases and J shed 5 bases, with 11 bases lying between them. Primers included in the PCR were 60 Vbeta and 13 Jbeta primers. Sequencing was performed with immunoSEQ multiplex PCR; in TCRdb, only in-frame clones are kept and a portion is missing. The sample shows around 140,000 clones, 65% to 85% of them seen only once. A note on this clone: Its specificity is not known.

This clonotype was obtained from a male donor in good health and CMV-seronegative. Sequencing input: PBMCs. This chain uses TRBV5-1 with TRBJ1-1; TRBD1 might be the D (5 bases). For the CDR3, the DNA is TGCGCCAGCAGCTTGGTTCCAGGGTCGACTGAAGCTTTCTTT. The encoded protein is CASSLVPGSTEAFF.